This T cell receptor (beta chain) was sequenced for a study of T cells in tuberculosis. Study background: In South Africa, adults with active tuberculosis were compared with IGRA-negative and latently infected IGRA-positive adolescents. Study-level results: A GMM-specific repertoire classifier reached about 90% accuracy, AUROC 0.85 to 0.95.

On this clone itself: What it binds is not known.

Using immunoSEQ multiplex PCR, the repertoire was profiled, and TCRdb retains in-frame clones only, with some absent. Of tens of thousands of clones listed, around 94% are singletons. Latent tuberculosis screening used tuberculin skin test and IGRA at entry. Sequenced input: PBMCs. The receptor was derived from a donor aged 10-35 years with latent tuberculosis or without tuberculosis infection.

CDR3 DNA sequence: TGCGCCAGCAAAATGGGAGGGATCTCCTACAATGAGCAGTTCTTC. Protein: CASKMGGISYNEQFF. The rearrangement uses TRBV5-1 and TRBJ2-1; 7 bases line up with TRBD2. This CDR3 comprises 15 residues. The V segment lost 6 bases and the J segment 0 bases; nucleotides outside the gene matches: 6. Germline CDR1 reads SGHRS; CDR2 reads YFSETQ.